This T cell receptor beta chain was identified during a study of cytomegalovirus exposure and HLA in healthy donors. On the study more broadly: Prior work identified some 120 million unique TCR beta sequences in around 170 million T cells. A data release that came early held 80 million to 95 million unique TCRs from HLA-typed donors. Study results and caveats: A later analysis by the authors found several of the most significant clusters apparently linked to common viral pathogens.

Each donor was healthy, and each was a bone marrow donor. Primers included in the PCR were 60 Vbeta and 13 Jbeta primers. Here immunoSEQ multiplex PCR was the method, and the copy in TCRdb shows in-frame clones only, minus some. The profile shows 70,000 to 95,000 clones, around four fifths of them singletons. This clone has just a few counts. Its antigen is still unknown. Trimming removed 4 bases from V and 1 base from J, with 8 bases in between. The CDR3 loop spans 14 amino acids. The germline V gene encodes CDR1 MGHRA and CDR2 YSYEKL. The chain employs TRBV4-1 and TRBJ2-1; D ambiguous. This clonotype was sampled from a woman aged 18 to 35 in good health and CMV-seropositive. The sequenced material came from PBMCs. CDR3 sequence reads: CASSLGSSYNEQFF. The DNA of the CDR3 is TGCGCCAGCAGCCTCGGGTCTTCCTACAATGAGCAGTTCTTC.